One sample yielded the 27 T cell receptor beta chains listed below, sequenced in a study of blood T cell repertoires in COVID-19. Some clones are missing from TCRdb's copy, which holds only in-frame ones; the method was immunoSEQ multiplex PCR. Of more than 150,000 clones listed, roughly four fifths are singletons. Sequenced: peripheral blood. The receptors were sampled from a man younger than 40 with active or convalescent COVID-19.

This clone was counted a few times. This chain joins TRBV4-1 and TRBJ1-2; D ambiguous. V shed 0 bases and J shed 1 base, with 6 bases lying between them. This CDR3 is built from 14 residues. Germline V gene lookup returns CDR1 MGHRA and CDR2 YSYEKL. The DNA for the CDR3 is TGCGCCAGCAGCCAAGAGAGGGATAACTATGGCTACACCTTC. It encodes CASSQERDNYGYTF.

The chain carries TRBV24-1 and TRBJ1-1; D may be TRBD1 (6 bases). The CDR3 contains 14 residues. Trimming removed 7 bases at V and 1 base at J, with 12 bases between. Per germline, CDR1 KGHDR and CDR2 SFDVKD. The CDR3 loop reads CATRGGLENTEAFF. The CDR3 DNA sequence: TGTGCCACCAGAGGGGGATTGGAGAACACTGAAGCTTTCTTT.

J is TRBJ2-5 and V is TRBV14; a possible D gene is TRBD2 (7 bases). CDR1 and CDR2 (germline): SGHDN, FVKESK. The CDR3 is 16 amino acids. Trimming removed 6 bases at V and 0 bases at J, with 17 bases between. The CDR3 DNA reads as TGTGCCAGCAGTCACAAAGGGGGGGGACACCAAGAGACCCAGTACTTC. This sequence encodes CASSHKGGGHQETQYF.

As to this clone: Other DNA variants within this sample encode the same CDR3. The chain is built from TRBV5-4 and TRBJ2-1; D not resolved. The CDR3 has 15 amino acids. Germline V gene lookup returns CDR1 SGHNT and CDR2 YYREEE (reference sequence). V was pared by 2 bases and J by 0 bases, with 9 bases between. This chain's CDR3 is CASSLGGSSYNEQFF. The CDR3 nucleotides are TGTGCCAGCAGCTTAGGCGGAAGCTCCTACAATGAGCAGTTCTTC.

The rearrangement links TRBV7-3 to TRBJ2-5, with 11 bases lining up with TRBD2. The germline CDR1 and CDR2 sequences are SGHTA and FQGTGA. CDR3 length: 15 amino acids. Unmatched junction bases numbered 6, after V lost 4 bases and J lost 5 bases. Here the CDR3 DNA reads TGTGCCAGCAGCTCTAGCGGGGGGACGGGGGAGACCCAGTACTTC. The encoded protein is CASSSSGGTGETQYF.

This clone appeared once. The chain recombines TRBV10-3 with TRBJ1-1, with D maybe TRBD1 (6 bases). The CDR3 totals 13 residues. Germline CDR1 and CDR2: ENHRY and SYGVKD. The V end lost 4 bases, the J end lost 1 base, and 7 bases lay between the germline ends. The CDR3 loop is CAISGGRNTEAFF. CDR3 DNA: TGTGCCATCAGTGGGGGGCGGAACACTGAAGCTTTCTTT.

Comments on this clone: The same CDR3 is also encoded by other DNA sequences in this sample. The gene calls are TRBV4-2 and TRBJ2-3, with D maybe TRBD1 (5 bases). The CDR3 has 16 amino acids. The V gene lost 0 bases and the J gene lost 2 bases, with 12 bases spanning the gap. Germline V gene sequence: CDR1 LGHNA, CDR2 YNFKEQ. CDR3 region: CASSQDSQGFTDTQYF. The DNA for the CDR3 is TGTGCCAGCAGCCAAGATAGTCAGGGTTTCACAGATACGCAGTATTTT.

This clone appeared a few times. V is TRBV6-5 and J is TRBJ1-6, with D maybe TRBD1 (6 bases). This CDR3 region has 13 residues. Deletions cut 6 bases from V and 10 bases from J, with 13 bases between. From germline, CDR1 is MNHEY and CDR2 SVGAGI. CDR3 sequence reads: CASRDRLGSPLHF. The CDR3, as DNA: TGTGCCAGCAGGGACAGACTTGGGTCACCCCTCCACTTT.

The chain has TRBV30 and TRBJ1-2; D ambiguous. Trimming left V 0 bases short and J 0 bases short, with 8 bases between. The CDR3 extends over 14 amino acids. Germline values: CDR1 GTSNPN, CDR2 SVGIG (reference sequence). The CDR3 region has the DNA TGTGCCTGGAGTGTCTCGGGAGCTAACTATGGCTACACCTTC. The encoded protein is CAWSVSGANYGYTF.

V usage is TRBV30 and J usage is TRBJ1-4; the D is unclear. The CDR3 is 12 amino acids. Germline-derived CDR1 and CDR2 are GTSNPN and SVGIG (reference sequence). V shed 7 bases and J shed 4 bases, with 10 bases lying between them. The CDR3 loop is CAFEPINEKLFF. The CDR3 DNA is TGTGCCTTCGAGCCGATTAATGAAAAACTGTTTTTT. The full variable domain, rest sourced from reference TRBV30 and TRBJ1-4, is SQTIHQWPATLVQPVGSPLSLECTVEGTSNPNLYWYRQAAGRGLQLLFYSVGIGQISSEVPQNLSASRPQDRQFILSSKKLLLSDSGFYLCAFEPINEKLFFGSGTQLSVL.

This chain joins TRBV29-1 and TRBJ1-2; possibly TRBD1 for D (6 bases). CDR3 length equals 14 residues. Germline V gene data show CDR1 as SQVTM and CDR2 as ANQGSEA. V was cut by 5 bases and J by 8 bases, with 21 bases left in between. The CDR3 here is CSVFVGAGVGGYTF. CDR3 DNA sequence: TGCAGCGTTTTTGTAGGTGCAGGGGTGGGAGGCTACACCTTC.

On this clone: The same CDR3 arises from other DNA sequences in this sample as well. The genes are TRBV6-5 and TRBJ2-1; TRBD2 might be the D (5 bases). This CDR3 has 12 residues. Germline assignment: CDR1 MNHEY and CDR2 SVGAGI. The V and J ends lost 2 bases and 7 bases respectively, with 6 bases between them. CDR3 DNA sequence: TGTGCCAGCAGTTACCGCGGGAATGAGCAGTTCTTC. This encodes CASSYRGNEQFF.

The chain uses TRBV9 and TRBJ2-1; TRBD2 aligns across 10 bases. Germline V gene sequence: CDR1 SGDLS, CDR2 YYNGEE. The CDR3 has 16 amino acids. V was pared by 5 bases and J by 3 bases, with 8 bases of the junction left unmatched. The CDR3 is CASRAASGGYYNEQFF. The CDR3 DNA follows: TGTGCCAGCAGAGCCGCTAGCGGGGGATACTACAATGAGCAGTTCTTC.

The CDR3 region has the DNA TGTGCCAGCAGTTACTCAAGCAGGCTGAACACTGAAGCTTTCTTT. Translating it yields CASSYSSRLNTEAFF. This chain links TRBV6-5 with TRBJ1-1, with D uncertain. The CDR3 is 15 amino acids. Trimming removed 0 bases from V and 0 bases from J, with 8 bases in between. Germline V gene sequence: CDR1 MNHEY, CDR2 SVGAGI.

This chain joins TRBV5-4 and TRBJ1-6; 7 bases line up with TRBD1. The V segment lost 3 bases and the J segment 7 bases; nucleotides outside the gene matches: 7. This CDR3 region has 15 residues. Germline CDR1 reads SGHNT; CDR2 reads YYREEE (reference sequence). This CDR3 is CASSSIQGTNSPLHF. The CDR3 DNA sequence: TGTGCCAGCAGCTCAATACAGGGGACCAATTCACCCCTCCACTTT.

The gene calls are TRBV24-1 and TRBJ2-1; weak D call: TRBD1 (6 bases). V was shortened by 4 bases and J by 1 base, with 16 bases between the two germline ends. This CDR3 has 17 residues. Looked up from germline, CDR1 is KGHDR and CDR2 is SFDVKD. CDR3 in DNA: TGTGCCACCAGTGACCTACAGGGAAGAGGGTCCTACAATGAGCAGTTCTTC. It is translated as CATSDLQGRGSYNEQFF.

The chain has TRBV6-2 or TRBV6-3 and TRBJ2-7, with TRBD1 matching over 8 bases. The CDR3 totals 16 residues. CDR1 is MNHEY and CDR2 is SVGEGT in the germline V gene. V dropped 5 bases and J dropped 2; count of bases not matched to a gene: 11. The CDR3 DNA reads as TGTGCCAGCAGTACCACGGAGACAGGGGCCACCTACGAGCAGTACTTC. Translation: CASSTTETGATYEQYF.

V is TRBV28 and J is TRBJ2-1; no reliable D call. Germline V gene data show CDR1 as MDHEN and CDR2 as SYDVKM. CDR3 size: 11 residues. V shed 2 bases and J shed 15 bases, with 11 bases lying between them. The CDR3 DNA sequence: TGTGCCAGCAGTTTAACGGTCATACGGTTCTTC. It encodes CASSLTVIRFF.

In this sample, this clone turned up once. This chain joins TRBV19 and TRBJ1-1; 8 nucleotides match TRBD1. Trimming at V came to 8 bases and at J to 1 base, leaving 3 bases not matched to a gene. CDR1 is LNHDA and CDR2 is SQIVND in the germline V gene (reference sequence). The CDR3 sequence is 13 residues long. DNA for the CDR3: TGTGCCAGTGGGGGACAGGCGAACACTGAAGCTTTCTTT. Residues: CASGGQANTEAFF.

V and J are TRBV7-9 and TRBJ1-5; D is uncertain. The germline CDR1 and CDR2 sequences are SEHNR and FQNEAQ (reference sequence). The V gene lost 6 bases and the J gene lost 4 bases, with 16 bases spanning the gap. CDR3 length equals 15 residues. Written as DNA, the CDR3 is TGTGCCAGCAGGTATCAGGTGGGCTCGAATCAGCCCCAGCATTTT. Translating gives CASRYQVGSNQPQHF.

Points on this clone: Other DNA sequences in the same sample also yield this CDR3. The chain is built from TRBV10-3 and TRBJ1-2; unclear D gene. Per the germline V gene, CDR1 is ENHRY and CDR2 is SYGVKD. The CDR3 consists of 13 residues. V dropped 0 bases and J dropped 5 bases, with 7 bases sitting between them. The CDR3 nucleotides are TGTGCCATCAGTGAGTCGGGAGATTATGGCTACACCTTC. This codes for CAISESGDYGYTF.

The chain combines TRBV27 with TRBJ1-2; D unclear. Germline V gene lookup returns CDR1 MNHEY and CDR2 SMNVEV (reference sequence). Trimming removed 6 bases from V and 3 bases from J, with 23 bases in between. The CDR3 length is 17 residues. CDR3 bases: TGTGCCAGCAGCGAATCGAGGTGGAGGGCCGGTTACTATGGCTACACCTTC. Residues: CASSESRWRAGYYGYTF.

This chain uses TRBV14 with TRBJ1-2; possibly TRBD1 for D (5 bases). Germline V gene data show CDR1 as SGHDN and CDR2 as FVKESK. The CDR3 consists of 16 residues. V lost 0 bases, J lost 2 bases, and 13 bases lay in between. CDR3 in DNA: TGTGCCAGCAGCCAAGATGGGGGGGTTCCGAACTATGGCTACACCTTC. Amino acid sequence: CASSQDGGVPNYGYTF.

The J gene is TRBJ2-2, the V gene TRBV6-5, with a possible D match to TRBD1 (5 bases). The CDR3 extends over 16 amino acids. Germline V lookup: CDR1 MNHEY, CDR2 SVGAGI. Between the trimmed V and J ends, which lost 4 bases and 1 base, there was a span of 13 bases. The CDR3 loop reads CASSWADTLNTGELFF. The CDR3 nucleotides are TGTGCCAGCAGTTGGGCGGACACCCTGAACACCGGGGAGCTGTTTTTT.

V and J are TRBV18 and TRBJ2-1; D is possibly TRBD2 (6 bases). Germline CDR1 is KGHSH and CDR2 is LQKENI. CDR3 length equals 15 residues. The germline V and J ends were trimmed by 2 bases and 3 bases, with 11 bases remaining between them. Here the CDR3 reads CASSPISGLYNEQFF. The CDR3 DNA reads TGTGCCAGCTCACCAATAAGCGGGCTCTACAATGAGCAGTTCTTC. Full variable domain (remainder filled in from reference TRBV18 and TRBJ2-1): NAGVMQNPRHLVRRRGQEARLRCSPMKGHSHVYWYRQLPEEGLKFMVYLQKENIIDESGMPKERFSAEFPKEGPSILRIQQVVRGDSAAYFCASSPISGLYNEQFFGPGTRLTVL.

The chain uses TRBV4-3 and TRBJ1-1; perhaps TRBD1 as D (5 bases). V gave up 4 bases and J gave up 5 bases, with 14 bases separating them. This CDR3 is 14 amino acids long. Germline CDR1 reads LGHNA; CDR2 reads YSLEER. The CDR3 loop reads CASSRGEARTEAFF. CDR3 DNA sequence: TGCGCCAGCAGCCGAGGGGAGGCAAGGACTGAAGCTTTCTTT.

The V and J genes are TRBV10-3 and TRBJ1-2; D not resolved. CDR1 and CDR2 (germline): ENHRY, SYGVKD. Trimming pared 6 bases from V and 4 bases from J, leaving 12 bases between. The CDR3 is made up of 13 amino acids. CDR3 protein: CAIRAQESYGYTF. CDR3 bases: TGTGCCATCAGGGCCCAGGAATCCTATGGCTACACCTTC.